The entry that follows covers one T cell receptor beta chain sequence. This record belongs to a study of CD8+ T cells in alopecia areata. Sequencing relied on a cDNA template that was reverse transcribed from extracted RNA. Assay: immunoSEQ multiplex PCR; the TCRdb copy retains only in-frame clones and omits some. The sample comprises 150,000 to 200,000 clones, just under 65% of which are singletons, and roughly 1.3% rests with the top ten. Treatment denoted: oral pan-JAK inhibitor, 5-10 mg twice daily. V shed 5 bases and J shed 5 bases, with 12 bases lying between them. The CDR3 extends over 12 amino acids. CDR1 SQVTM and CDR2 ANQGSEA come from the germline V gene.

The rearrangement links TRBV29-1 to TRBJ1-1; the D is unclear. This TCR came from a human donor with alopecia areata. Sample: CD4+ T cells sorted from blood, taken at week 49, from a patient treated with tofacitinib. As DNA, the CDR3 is TGCAGCGTTTTAGGAAGTCGGACTGAAGCTTTCTTT. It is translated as CSVLGSRTEAFF.